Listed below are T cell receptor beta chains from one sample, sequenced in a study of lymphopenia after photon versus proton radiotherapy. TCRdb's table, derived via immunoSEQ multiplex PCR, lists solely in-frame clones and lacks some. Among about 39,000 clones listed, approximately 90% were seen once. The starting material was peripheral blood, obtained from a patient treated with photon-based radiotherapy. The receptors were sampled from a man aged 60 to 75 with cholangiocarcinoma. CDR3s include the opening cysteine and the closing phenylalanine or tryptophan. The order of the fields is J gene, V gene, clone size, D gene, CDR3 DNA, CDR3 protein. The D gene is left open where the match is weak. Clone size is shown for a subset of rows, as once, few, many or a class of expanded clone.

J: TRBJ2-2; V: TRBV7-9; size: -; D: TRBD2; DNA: TGTGCCAGCAGCTTTCCAGCGGGGGGCCCGAACACCGGGGAGCTGTTTTTT; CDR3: CASSFPAGGPNTGELFF
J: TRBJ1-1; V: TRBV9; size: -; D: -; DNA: TGTGCCAGCAGCGTAGAGGTGGGGACTGAAGCTTTCTTT; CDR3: CASSVEVGTEAFF
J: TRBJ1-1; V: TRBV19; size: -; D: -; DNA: TGTGCCAGTGCACAGAACATGAACACTGAAGCTTTCTTT; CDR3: CASAQNMNTEAFF
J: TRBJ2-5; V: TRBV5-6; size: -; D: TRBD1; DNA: TGTGCCAGCAGCACCCGGACAGGGGGCGTCGAGACCCAGTACTTC; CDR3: CASSTRTGGVETQYF
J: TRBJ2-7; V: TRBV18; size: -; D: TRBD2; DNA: TGTGCCAGCCGAGAACTAGCGGGAGACGAGCAGTACTTC; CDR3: CASRELAGDEQYF
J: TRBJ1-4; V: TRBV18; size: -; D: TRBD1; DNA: TGTGCCAGCTCACCACGAACAGGGGAGGCAACTAATGAAAAACTGTTTTTT; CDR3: CASSPRTGEATNEKLFF
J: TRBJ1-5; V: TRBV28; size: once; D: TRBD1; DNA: TGTGCCAGCAGTTCCTCTGGATCAGGGGGCGTAGATCAGCCCCAGCATTTT; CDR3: CASSSSGSGGVDQPQHF
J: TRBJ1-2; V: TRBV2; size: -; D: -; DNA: TGTGCCAGCAGTGAGTCTTTTTTGACAGCTAACTATGGCTACACCTTC; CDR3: CASSESFLTANYGYTF
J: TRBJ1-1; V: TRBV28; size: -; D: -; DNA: TGTGCCAGCTTTGGACAGCCTAACACTGAAGCTTTCTTT; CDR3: CASFGQPNTEAFF
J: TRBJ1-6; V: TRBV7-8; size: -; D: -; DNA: TGTGCCAGCAGCTGGACGGCTAGCTCCTATAATTCACCCCTCCACTTT; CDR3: CASSWTASSYNSPLHF
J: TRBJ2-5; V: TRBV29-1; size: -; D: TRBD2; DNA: TGCAGCGTTGAAACCCCCGGGACTAGCGTACACACTTCACAAGAGACCCAGTACTTC; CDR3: CSVETPGTSVHTSQETQYF
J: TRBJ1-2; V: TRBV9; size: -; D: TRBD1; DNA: TGTGCCAGCAGCCAGACAGGGAACTATGGCTACACCTTC; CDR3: CASSQTGNYGYTF
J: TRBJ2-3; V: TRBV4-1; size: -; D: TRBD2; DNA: TGCGCCAGCAGCCAAGATTTTTCACTAGCGGGAACAGATACGCAGTATTTT; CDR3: CASSQDFSLAGTDTQYF
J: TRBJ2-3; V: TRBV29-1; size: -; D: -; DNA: TGCAGCGTTGGGCAGGGCGCCACAGATACGCAGTATTTT; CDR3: CSVGQGATDTQYF
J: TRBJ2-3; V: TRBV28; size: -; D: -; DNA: TGTGCCAGCAGCCCGGACGGGTACACAGATACGCAGTATTTT; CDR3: CASSPDGYTDTQYF
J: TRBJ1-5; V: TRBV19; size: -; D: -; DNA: TGTGCCAGTAGTCTCTATGGTTCTCAAAACCCCTATCAGCCCCAGCATTTT; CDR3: CASSLYGSQNPYQPQHF
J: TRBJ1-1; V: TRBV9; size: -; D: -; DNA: TGTGCCAGCAGTTTACTTCTGGACAGGAACACTGAAGCTTTCTTT; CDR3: CASSLLLDRNTEAFF
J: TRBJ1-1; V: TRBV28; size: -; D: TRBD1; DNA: TGTGCCAGCAGCCGTCCCGGGACAGGGATGAACACTGAAGCTTTCTTT; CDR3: CASSRPGTGMNTEAFF
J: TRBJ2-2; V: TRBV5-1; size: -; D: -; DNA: TGCGCCAGCTCACCCGAGCAAACTAGTATATTCGGGGAGCTGTTTTTT; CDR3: CASSPEQTSIFGELFF
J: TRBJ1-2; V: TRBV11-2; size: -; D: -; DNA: TGTGCCAGCACCCTATCGGGGAACCCAGAAGGCGGCTACACCTTC; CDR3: CASTLSGNPEGGYTF
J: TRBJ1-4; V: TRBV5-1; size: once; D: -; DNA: TGCGCCAGCAGCTTGGGGGAGCCTAATGAAAAACTGTTTTTT; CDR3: CASSLGEPNEKLFF
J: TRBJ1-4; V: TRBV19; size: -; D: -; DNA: TGTGCCAGTGGAGGGGCAACTAATGAAAAACTGTTTTTT; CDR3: CASGGATNEKLFF
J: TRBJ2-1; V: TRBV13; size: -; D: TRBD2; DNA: TGTGCCAGCAGCTTGCCGGGAGGTCATGAGCAGTTCTTC; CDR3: CASSLPGGHEQFF
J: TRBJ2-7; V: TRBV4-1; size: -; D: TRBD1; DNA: TGCGCCAGCAGCCAAGCCGGGACAGGCTACGAGCAGTACTTC; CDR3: CASSQAGTGYEQYF
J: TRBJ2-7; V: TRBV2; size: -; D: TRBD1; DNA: TGTGCCAGCAAGAGGGTGGGGACAGGTCTATACGAGCAGTACTTC; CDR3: CASKRVGTGLYEQYF
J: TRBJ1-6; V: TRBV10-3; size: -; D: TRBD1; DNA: TGTGCCATCAGTGTTACCCAGGGGGCAGATTCACCCCTCCACTTT; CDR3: CAISVTQGADSPLHF
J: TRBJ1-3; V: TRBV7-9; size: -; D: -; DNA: TGTGCCAGCCTGGTGGCAGGGACGGACACCATATATTTT; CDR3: CASLVAGTDTIYF
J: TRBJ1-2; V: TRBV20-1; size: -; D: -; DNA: TGCAGTGCTAGAGAAGGGCACGGCTACACCTTC; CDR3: CSAREGHGYTF
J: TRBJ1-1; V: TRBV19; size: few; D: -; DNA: TGTGCCAGTAGTCCCCGTGGGGGATCGAACACTGAAGCTTTCTTT; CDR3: CASSPRGGSNTEAFF
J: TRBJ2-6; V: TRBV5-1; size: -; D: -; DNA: TGCGCCAGCAGCTTGGGAGCTGGGGCCAACGTCCTGACTTTC; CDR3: CASSLGAGANVLTF
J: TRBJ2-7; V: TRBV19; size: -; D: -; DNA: TGTGCCAGTAGTCAGAGCCTCGCCTACGAGCAGTACTTC; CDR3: CASSQSLAYEQYF
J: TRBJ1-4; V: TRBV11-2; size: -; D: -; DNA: TGTGCCAGCAGCTTAGGGGTGGACGGTGAAAAACTGTTTTTT; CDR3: CASSLGVDGEKLFF
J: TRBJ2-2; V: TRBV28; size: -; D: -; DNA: TGTGCCAGCAGTTTAAGCACCGGGGAGCTGTTTTTT; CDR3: CASSLSTGELFF
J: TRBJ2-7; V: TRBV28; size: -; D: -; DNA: TGTGCCAGCAGTGCGGCAGGGTCATACGAGCAGTACTTC; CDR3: CASSAAGSYEQYF
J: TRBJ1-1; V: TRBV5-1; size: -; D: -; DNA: TGCGCCACCAAGTGGGGGTTGAACACTGAAGCTTTCTTT; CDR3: CATKWGLNTEAFF
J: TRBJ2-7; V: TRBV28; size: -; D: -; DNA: TGTGCCAGCAGTCTAGACTACGAGCAGTACTTC; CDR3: CASSLDYEQYF
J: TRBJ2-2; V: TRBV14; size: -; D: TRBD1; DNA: TGTGCCAGCAGCCAAAAGAGGGGACAGGGGGCCACCGGGGAGCTGTTTTTT; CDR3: CASSQKRGQGATGELFF
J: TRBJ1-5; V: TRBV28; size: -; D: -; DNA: TGTGCCAGCGGGAGGGCAGATCAGCCCCAGCATTTT; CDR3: CASGRADQPQHF
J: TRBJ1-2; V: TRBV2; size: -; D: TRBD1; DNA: TGTGCCAGCAGTGAAATAAGGGGGACAGGGGCCGATGGCTACACCTTC; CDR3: CASSEIRGTGADGYTF
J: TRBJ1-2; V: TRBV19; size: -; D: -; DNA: TGTGCCAGTAATACCTTAGGGGAGTTCTATGGCTACACCTTC; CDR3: CASNTLGEFYGYTF
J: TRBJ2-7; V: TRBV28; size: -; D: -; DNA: TGTGCCAGCAGTCCACGGTGGACAAGCTCCTACGAGCAGTACTTC; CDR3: CASSPRWTSSYEQYF
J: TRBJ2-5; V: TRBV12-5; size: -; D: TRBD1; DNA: TGTGCTAGTGGTCTAACGTACAGGGGGCGAGATCAAGAGACCCAGTACTTC; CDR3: CASGLTYRGRDQETQYF
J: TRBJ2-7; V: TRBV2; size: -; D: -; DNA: TGTGCCAGCAGTGAAGTGGGACTCCTTTACGAGCAGTACTTC; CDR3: CASSEVGLLYEQYF
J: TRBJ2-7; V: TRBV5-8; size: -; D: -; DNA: TGTGCCAGCAGCTTGCCGGACTATCGCTCCTACGAGCAGTACTTC; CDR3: CASSLPDYRSYEQYF
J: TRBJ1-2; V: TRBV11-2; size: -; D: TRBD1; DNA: TGTGCCAGCAGCGTGGACAGGACAAACTATGGCTACACCTTC; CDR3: CASSVDRTNYGYTF
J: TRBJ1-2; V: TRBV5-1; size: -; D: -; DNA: TGCGCCAGCAGCTTGGAAGGGCGTACCAGATCCTATGGCTACACCTTC; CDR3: CASSLEGRTRSYGYTF
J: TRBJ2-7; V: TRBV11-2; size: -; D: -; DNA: TGTGCCAGCAGCTTAGGGGGGCAGGGGGAGCAGTACTTC; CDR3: CASSLGGQGEQYF
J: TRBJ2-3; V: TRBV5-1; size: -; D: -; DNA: TGCGCCAGCAGCTCCAACAGGAGAGATACGCAGTATTTT; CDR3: CASSSNRRDTQYF
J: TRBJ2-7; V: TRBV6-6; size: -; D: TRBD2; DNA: TGTGCCAGCAGCAGGACTAGCGGGGGGGCAATTGTCGAGCAGTACTTC; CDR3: CASSRTSGGAIVEQYF
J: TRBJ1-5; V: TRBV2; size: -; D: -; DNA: TGTGCCAGCAGTGATGGGGCAGGGGAGAATCAGCCCCAGCATTTT; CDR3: CASSDGAGENQPQHF
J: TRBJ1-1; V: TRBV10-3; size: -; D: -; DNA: TGTGCCATCAGTGAGTTCGGAGGGTTGAACACTGAAGCTTTCTTT; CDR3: CAISEFGGLNTEAFF
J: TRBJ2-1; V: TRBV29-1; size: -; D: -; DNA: TGCAGCGTTGGAGGGCGTGGTGGCTTTTTCCATGAGCAGTTCTTC; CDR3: CSVGGRGGFFHEQFF
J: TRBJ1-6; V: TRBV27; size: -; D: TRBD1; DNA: TGTGCCAGCAGCTCTGCAGGGGGCTCACCCCTCCACTTT; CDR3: CASSSAGGSPLHF